This TCR beta chain came from a study of OX40 agonist ivuxolimab in advanced cancers. About the study: Patients treated during dose escalation were battling hepatocellular carcinoma, melanoma, renal cell or head and neck cancer. Enrollees could have had prior anti-PD-1, anti-PD-L1 or anti-CTLA-4 therapy, which around 40% had received. Study-level points and caveats: Clonal expansion by week 6 occurred in CD4+ and CD8+ blood T cells (at 0.1 to 3.0 mg/kg).

Assay used: immunoSEQ multiplex PCR; TCRdb lists only in-frame clones, some missing. The sample carries 65,000 to 100,000 clones, less than 95% recorded once. Worth noting for this clone: What it binds is not known.

V was pared by 5 bases and J by 0 bases, with 6 bases of the junction left unmatched. Germline V gene data show CDR1 as MDHEN and CDR2 as SYDVKM. There are 16 residues in the CDR3. Samples were taken at baseline and on day 1 of cycles 4 and 7. This sample comprised CD4+ or CD8+ T cells sorted from blood, obtained in a trial of the OX40 agonist ivuxolimab. The V and J genes are TRBV28 and TRBJ2-3, with 9 positions matching TRBD1. This TCR derives from an adult with an advanced solid tumor such as melanoma, head and neck, liver or kidney cancer. The CDR3 bases are TGTGCCAGCAGTCGGACAGGGGTTGTTAGCACAGATACGCAGTATTTT. As protein: CASSRTGVVSTDTQYF.